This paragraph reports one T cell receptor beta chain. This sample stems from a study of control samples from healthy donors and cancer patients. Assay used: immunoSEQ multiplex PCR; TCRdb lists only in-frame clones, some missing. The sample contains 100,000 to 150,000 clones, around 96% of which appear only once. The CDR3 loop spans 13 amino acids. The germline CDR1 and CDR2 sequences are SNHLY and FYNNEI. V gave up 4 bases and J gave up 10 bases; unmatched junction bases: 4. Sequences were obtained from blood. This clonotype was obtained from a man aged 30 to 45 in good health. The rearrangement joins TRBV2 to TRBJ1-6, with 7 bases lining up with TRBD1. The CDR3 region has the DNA TGTGCCAGCAGTGGACAGGGCTACTCACCCCTCCACTTT. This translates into CASSGQGYSPLHF.